This is a list of T cell receptor beta chains from one sample in a study of post-analysis software for immune sequencing data. Via MiXCR, TCRdb re-called the PCR reads, giving one row per CDR3 protein. Of about 540,000 distinct CDR3 sequences listed, 34% are singletons. The sequenced material came from blood. The receptors come from a girl aged 2-17 years with multiple sclerosis. The CDR3 runs from the conserved cysteine through the conserved F or W. Fields, in order: CDR3 length, D gene, clone size, J gene, V gene, CDR3 DNA, CDR3 protein. D genes are given only for firm matches. Clone size is stated in some rows and not others, as once, few, many or a class when expanded.

>16|TRBD2|few|TRBJ2-1|TRBV4-1
TGCGCCAGCAGCCAGGCCCCCGGGACTAGCGATAGTGAGCAGTTCTTC
CASSQAPGTSDSEQFF
>14|-|-|TRBJ2-5|TRBV5-6
TGTGCCAGCAGCTTGGTTGGGTTCCAAGAGACCCAGTACTTC
CASSLVGFQETQYF
>14|-|-|TRBJ2-3|TRBV4-1
TGCGCCAGCAGCCAAGGGCTGACCACAGATACGCAGTATTTT
CASSQGLTTDTQYF
>17|TRBD1|few|TRBJ2-3|TRBV11-1
TGTGCCAGCAGCTTTCCGAGGGACAGGCCATACACAGATACGCAGTATTTT
CASSFPRDRPYTDTQYF
>16|-|few|TRBJ2-7|TRBV20-1
TGCAGTGCAAGCAGTCTAGTGGAAATCTTTCGCTACGAGCAGTACTTC
CSASSLVEIFRYEQYF
>15|-|many|TRBJ2-7|TRBV15
TGTGCCACCAGCAGAGATAGGTCCGGGGCCTACGAGCAGTACTTC
CATSRDRSGAYEQYF
>11|-|-|TRBJ2-1|TRBV12-3/TRBV12-4
TGTGCCAGCAGCCCAAAAAATGAGCAGTTCTTC
CASSPKNEQFF
>13|-|-|TRBJ2-5|TRBV20-1
TGCAGTGCCGGGGCAGCGGGCTGGGAGACCCAGTACTTC
CSAGAAGWETQYF
>15|TRBD1|-|TRBJ2-4|TRBV2
TGTGCCAGCAGTGCCCTGGACAGGGTCAAAAACATTCAGTACTTC
CASSALDRVKNIQYF
>14|-|-|TRBJ2-1|TRBV6-6
TGTGCCAGCAGTGGGGCCCGCGGTTTCGATGAGCAGTTCTTC
CASSGARGFDEQFF
>14|TRBD1|many|TRBJ2-3|TRBV10-3
TGTGCCATCTCATCAGGACAGGGACTGGATACGCAGTATTTT
CAISSGQGLDTQYF
>13|-|-|TRBJ1-2|TRBV7-3
TGTGCCAGCAGCTCCTCAGGGGTAGATGGCTACACCTTC
CASSSSGVDGYTF
>15|-|-|TRBJ1-6|TRBV7-6
TGTGCCAGCAGCTTAGGGGCAGGGGTACTTTCACCCCTCCACTTT
CASSLGAGVLSPLHF
>15|-|few|TRBJ2-7|TRBV5-1
TGCGCCAGCAGCTTCGGTGGGGACCCCCCTTACGAGCAGTACTTC
CASSFGGDPPYEQYF
>15|-|-|TRBJ1-6|TRBV6-1
TGTGCCAGCAGTGATAGAGGGGGACCGGATTCACCCCTCCACTTT
CASSDRGGPDSPLHF
>16|-|-|TRBJ2-4|TRBV7-8
TGTGCCAGCAGCTCGGACAGCCGGCTAGCCAAAAACATTCAGTACTTC
CASSSDSRLAKNIQYF
>14|-|-|TRBJ1-1|TRBV20-1
TGCAGTGCTAGAGATCGCGGGACAATGGGTGAAGCTTTCTTT
CSARDRGTMGEAFF
>14|-|-|TRBJ1-1|TRBV6-5
TGTGCCAGCAGTCAAGGAGGGATGAACACTGAAGCTTTCTTT
CASSQGGMNTEAFF
>16|TRBD1|many|TRBJ2-5|TRBV7-7
TGTGCTAGCAGCCCGATGGGACAGCTAGGCCAAGAGACCCAGTACTTC
CASSPMGQLGQETQYF